This T cell receptor beta chain was sequenced in a study of cytomegalovirus exposure and HLA in healthy donors. Vbeta (60) and Jbeta (13) primers were used in the PCR. Assay used: immunoSEQ multiplex PCR; TCRdb lists only in-frame clones, some missing. This sample carries over 50,000 clones, 70% to 90% of them seen once, and the ten largest clones take approximately 1.4%. General observations from the study: Later analysis showed most CMV-associated TCR beta chains appearing HLA-restricted. Rarity characterized most TCR sequences, yet some public TCRs appeared in many donors. Presence/absence analyses assumed roughly uniform sequencing depth across donors.

Worth noting for this clone: Its specificity is unknown.

This CDR3 is 16 amino acids long. The trim removed 1 base at V and 8 bases at J, leaving 6 bases unmatched. Germline assignment: CDR1 SGHVS and CDR2 FNYEAQ. The clonotype comes from a man aged 18 to 29 in good health and CMV-seronegative. This chain uses TRBV7-6 with TRBJ2-1; 12 positions match TRBD2. What was sequenced was PBMCs. CDR3: CASSLVASGGDYEQFF. The CDR3 region has the DNA TGTGCCAGCAGCTTAGTGGCTAGCGGGGGGGACTATGAGCAGTTCTTC. The whole variable domain, remainder taken from reference TRBV7-6 and TRBJ2-1, is GAGVSQSPRYKVTKRGQDVALRCDPISGHVSLYWYRQALGQGPEFLTYFNYEAQQDKSGLPNDRFSAERPEGSISTLTIQRTEQRDSAMYRCASSLVASGGDYEQFFGPGTRLTVL.